This is a list of T cell receptor beta chains from one sample in a study of control samples from healthy donors and cancer patients. The method was immunoSEQ multiplex PCR; TCRdb's version includes in-frame clones alone and lacks a portion of them. Of approximately 63,000 clones in the sample, roughly 85% were seen once. The sample taken for sequencing was blood. The receptors here all came from a man aged 35-49 years in good health. The CDR3 runs from the conserved cysteine through the conserved F or W.

V gene,J gene,CDR3 length,CDR3 protein
TRBV11-1,TRBJ1-1,15,CASSLEAGKRTEAFF
TRBV6-2/TRBV6-3,TRBJ1-4,13,CASSYSNPRGLFF
TRBV6-2/TRBV6-3,TRBJ1-1,15,CASSYSGIPLTEAFF
TRBV12-3/TRBV12-4,TRBJ1-1,13,CASSFQGSTEAFF
TRBV2,TRBJ1-2,15,CASRDYRAFNYGYTF
TRBV24-1,TRBJ1-2,16,CATSDSDGQGWYGYTF
TRBV11-2,TRBJ1-6,14,CASSLVGYDSPLHF
TRBV19,TRBJ2-5,15,CASSATELGAETQYF
TRBV7-9,TRBJ2-3,15,CASSLGGALTDTQYF
TRBV2,TRBJ2-2,16,CASSPTSGGAAGELFF
TRBV18,TRBJ2-7,13,CASSPPGDYEQYF
TRBV7-2,TRBJ2-2,15,CASRRDNWNTGELFF
TRBV18,TRBJ2-7,14,CASSSTSGVYEQYF
TRBV6-2/TRBV6-3,TRBJ1-5,16,CASSYSTGGRNQPQHF
TRBV7-8,TRBJ2-5,13,CASSYNRQETQYF
TRBV24-1,TRBJ1-1,13,CATSDYRGGDAFF
TRBV25-1,TRBJ2-1,15,CASSESGTEDNEQFF
TRBV19,TRBJ1-2,17,CASSKEPGQGANYGYTF